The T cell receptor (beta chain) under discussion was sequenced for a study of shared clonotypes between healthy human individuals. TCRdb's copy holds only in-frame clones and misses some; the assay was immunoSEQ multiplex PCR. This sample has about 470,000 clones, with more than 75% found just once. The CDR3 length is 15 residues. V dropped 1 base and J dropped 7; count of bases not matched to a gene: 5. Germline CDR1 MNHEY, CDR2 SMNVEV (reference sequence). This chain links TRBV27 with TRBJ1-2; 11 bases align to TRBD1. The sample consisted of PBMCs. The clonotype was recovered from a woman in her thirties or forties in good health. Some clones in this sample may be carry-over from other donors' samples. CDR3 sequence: CASSLYGQGAGGYTF. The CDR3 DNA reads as TGTGCCAGCAGTTTATACGGACAGGGGGCGGGTGGCTACACCTTC.